The text below deals with one T cell receptor beta chain. These data are taken from a study of blood T cell repertoires in COVID-19. Study-wide context: The samples span acute and convalescent COVID-19 from the United States, Italy and Spain. PBMCs, B-cell-depleted T cells, or T cells were the source of the cDNA or gDNA that made up the material.

Authors' methods: Reference gene primer amplification gave estimated nucleated cell counts. The repertoire was sequenced with immunoSEQ multiplex PCR; TCRdb's copy has only in-frame clones and lacks some. The DNA was the basis for D and trimming; V, J and clone size are from that table. This table has fewer than 200,000 clones, nearly 90% appearing once. The specimen sequenced was peripheral blood. This sequence originates from a man between 60 and 75 years old with active or convalescent COVID-19.

CDR3 sequence (DNA): TGTGCCAGCAGCGGGACTAGCGGGGGGAGTGAGACCCAGTACTTC. Protein sequence: CASSGTSGGSETQYF. The rearrangement links TRBV2 to TRBJ2-5; 15 bases agree with TRBD2. Germline assignment: CDR1 SNHLY and CDR2 FYNNEI. This CDR3 is 15 amino acids long. V was pared by 6 bases and J by 5 bases, with 4 bases of the junction left unmatched.